This T cell receptor beta chain emerged from a study of blood T cell repertoires in COVID-19. Study information: Researchers got acute and convalescent COVID-19 samples from the United States, Italy and Spain. PBMCs, B-cell-depleted T cells, or T cells provided the cDNA or gDNA that made up the material.

The count of this clone is one. In the study's own analysis: Counts of nucleated cells, estimated from reference gene primer amplification, were obtained. Generated by immunoSEQ multiplex PCR, the TCRdb table keeps only in-frame clones and is missing some. V, J and clone size are taken as reported in that table, and D and trimming were inferred from the DNA itself. Of about 140,000 clones in the sample, approximately 80% were seen once. V dropped 1 base and J dropped 5 bases, with 6 bases sitting between them. This CDR3 has 12 residues. CDR1 is SGHRS, CDR2 YFSETQ, per germline. The study assigned cohorts using participant-reported clinical history.

The chain links TRBV5-1 to TRBJ2-5; possibly TRBD2 for D (5 bases). This clonotype was sampled from a woman between 18 and 30 years old who had been exposed to COVID-19. Material for sequencing was PBMCs or T cells enriched from blood (not recorded which). CDR3 in amino acids: CASSLPGETQYF. For the CDR3, the DNA is TGCGCCAGCAGCTTGCCGGGGGAGACCCAGTACTTC.